These 2 T cell receptor beta chains were all obtained from the same sample, sequenced in a study of blood T cells in healthy people across ages. A sample-barcoded 5' primer and a J-beta primer mix were used in a second PCR of about 7 to 12 cycles. TCRdb called the 5' RACE reads again in MiXCR, with one record for every CDR3 protein. The table shows about 1.8 million distinct CDR3 sequences, with around 50% occurring only once. Source material: blood. These receptors were collected from a woman between 40 and 55 years old in good health.

This clonotype was seen a handful of times. V is TRBV3-1 and J is TRBJ1-5, with D uncertain. CDR3 size: 9 residues. Trimming took off 8 bases at V and 10 bases at J, with 6 bases between the two ends. Germline loops: CDR1 LGHDT, CDR2 YNNKEL (reference sequence). CDR3 sequence reads: CASAPPQHF. CDR3 sequence (DNA): TGTGCCAGCGCCCCTCCCCAGCATTTT.

The chain recombines TRBV6-2 or TRBV6-3 with TRBJ1-5, with D maybe TRBD1 (6 bases). CDR1 and CDR2 (germline): MNHEY, SVGEGT. This CDR3 region has 17 residues. V was pared by 6 bases and J by 0 bases, with 18 bases between. CDR3 sequence reads: CASSRTDSRDSNQPQHF. CDR3 nucleotides: TGTGCCAGCAGCCGCACGGACAGTCGAGATAGCAATCAGCCCCAGCATTTT.